The 30 T cell receptor beta chains below come from one sample, sequenced in a study of molecular identifiers for immune sequencing clone quantification. MiXCR was run by TCRdb on the PCR reads, yielding one entry per CDR3 protein. The sample has about 100,000 distinct CDR3 sequences, 20% to 25% seen once; the top ten hold 0.85% to 1.2%. The material sequenced was naive CD8+ T cells from blood, with Jurkat cell RNA spiked in. Subset: FACS-sorted CD8+CD4-CCR7+CD45RA+ naive T cells. Receptors were obtained from a human donor in good health. Some libraries in this study had Jurkat cell RNA spiked in.

Many counts were recorded for this clonotype. This chain connects TRBV6-5 to TRBJ2-3, with TRBD1 as a possible D gene (5 bases). This CDR3 region has 14 residues. Trimming shortened V by 7 bases and J by 2 bases, and 13 bases separated the two germline ends. CDR1 and CDR2 (germline): MNHEY, SVGAGI. The CDR3 sequence: CASTGAGPTDTQYF. The CDR3 DNA sequence: TGTGCCAGCACCGGAGCAGGGCCCACAGATACGCAGTATTTT.

On this clonotype: With a much larger clone just one base away, this may be a read error. The chain is built from TRBV10-3 and TRBJ2-3; tentatively, D is TRBD1 or TRBD2 (5 bases each). Trimming removed 3 bases from V and 3 bases from J, with 13 bases in between. This CDR3 spans 15 amino acids. Germline values: CDR1 ENHRY, CDR2 SYGVKD. The CDR3 nucleotides are TGTGCCATCAGTGACCCGGGACCCCTGACAGATACGCAGTATTTT. Protein product: CAISDPGPLTDTQYF.

This clonotype appeared a few times. The chain is built from TRBV18 and TRBJ2-7; D gene ambiguous. The germline V gene has CDR1 KGHSH and CDR2 LQKENI. V was trimmed by 2 bases and J by 0 bases, leaving 8 bases between them. The CDR3 spans 14 residues. As DNA, the CDR3 is TGTGCCAGCTCACCAGAGAAGGGCTCCTACGAGCAGTACTTC. Amino acid sequence: CASSPEKGSYEQYF.

This clonotype has at least ten counts. The J gene is TRBJ2-1, the V gene TRBV4-3; weak D call: TRBD2 (6 bases). This CDR3 is built from 15 residues. Trimming cost V 0 bases and J 7 bases, with 13 bases left between them. Germline CDR1 is LGHNA and CDR2 is YSLEER. In nucleotides, the CDR3 is TGCGCCAGCAGCCAAGACATGCGGGGAGGAAATGAGCAGTTCTTC. The encoded protein is CASSQDMRGGNEQFF.

In this sample, this clonotype turned up many times. This chain connects TRBV7-2 to TRBJ2-3; a possible D gene is TRBD2 (6 bases). The germline gives CDR1 SGHTA, CDR2 FQGNSA. The CDR3 length is 13 residues. Trimming left V 2 bases short and J 4 bases short, with 7 bases between. CDR3 region: CASSLSGADTQYF. CDR3 in DNA: TGTGCCAGCAGCTTATCGGGAGCAGATACGCAGTATTTT.

Concerning this clonotype: A read error may explain this, as a much larger clone is one base away. J is TRBJ2-7 and V is TRBV20-1; D is perhaps TRBD2 (6 bases). The length of the CDR3 is 15 residues. The ends were cut back, 6 bases at V and 6 bases at J, with 24 bases in the middle. Germline V lookup: CDR1 DFQATT, CDR2 SNEGSKA (reference sequence). In DNA form, the CDR3 reads TGCAGTGCCCCTTACGGGAGCAGGAGGCCTGGCGAGCAGTACTTC. Amino acids: CSAPYGSRRPGEQYF.

At least ten counts were recorded for this clonotype. V and J are TRBV7-2 and TRBJ2-1; TRBD1 is a possible D gene (5 bases). Germline-derived CDR1 and CDR2 are SGHTA and FQGNSA. V was shortened by 5 bases and J by 4 bases, with 9 bases between the two germline ends. CDR3 length: 13 amino acids. CDR3: CASSADSYNEQFF. The CDR3, as DNA: TGTGCCAGCAGCGCCGACAGTTACAATGAGCAGTTCTTC.

In the case of this clonotype: Given a much more abundant clone one base away, this may be a read error. The chain links TRBV7-9 to TRBJ1-2, with TRBD1 identical over 7 bases. Looked up from germline, CDR1 is SEHNR and CDR2 is FQNEAQ (reference sequence). The CDR3 covers 12 residues. The CDR3: CASSPGGHGCTF. DNA of the CDR3: TGTGCCAGCAGCCCAGGGGGTCATGGCTGCACCTTC.

This clonotype was recorded at least ten times. V gene TRBV6-2 or TRBV6-3 combines with J gene TRBJ2-1; 11 bases are shared with TRBD2. The CDR3 runs to 14 residues. J was trimmed by 9 bases and V by 4 bases; bases with no gene match: 5. Germline lookup yields CDR1 MNHEY and CDR2 SVGEGT. The CDR3 DNA is TGTGCCAGCAGTTTTGTAGCGGGAGGGGTTGAGCAGTTCTTC. This translates into CASSFVAGGVEQFF.

This chain joins TRBV12-3 or TRBV12-4 and TRBJ2-2; 9 nucleotides match TRBD2. V trimming: 8 bases; J trimming: 0 bases; junction bases outside the gene matches: 10. This CDR3 region has 17 residues. The CDR3 bases are TGTGCCAGCCTCGGGGGTAGCGGGGGAACGAACACCGGGGAGCTGTTTTTT. Protein sequence: CASLGGSGGTNTGELFF.

A remark on this clonotype: As the CDR3 is not closed by the conserved phenylalanine or tryptophan, this likely results from a read error. This chain connects TRBV6-5 to TRBJ2-5; TRBD2 matches at 8 bases. After removal of 6 bases from V and 4 bases from J, the junction contained 7 bases not matched to a gene. From germline, CDR1 is MNHEY and CDR2 SVGAGI. There are 14 residues in the CDR3. This CDR3 reads CASREWLAGETQYS. CDR3 in DNA: TGTGCCAGCAGAGAGTGGCTAGCGGGAGAGACCCAGTACTCC.

In this sample, this clonotype turned up many times. This chain joins TRBV6-5 and TRBJ2-7; maybe TRBD1 (6 bases). There are 13 residues in the CDR3. From germline, CDR1 is MNHEY and CDR2 SVGAGI. Trimming shortened V by 5 bases and J by 5 bases, and 13 bases separated the two germline ends. DNA of the CDR3: TGTGCCAGCAGTCTTCCGGGACAAAACGAGCAGTACTTC. The encoded protein is CASSLPGQNEQYF.

This clonotype was seen ten or more times. The chain combines TRBV9 with TRBJ1-1, with 9 bases aligning to TRBD1. V trimming: 4 bases; J trimming: 5 bases; junction bases outside the gene matches: 6. Germline CDR1 reads SGDLS; CDR2 reads YYNGEE. This CDR3 is 14 amino acids long. CDR3 nucleotide sequence: TGTGCCAGCAGCCGGACAGGGGTTGGGACTGAAGCTTTCTTT. This translates into CASSRTGVGTEAFF.

This clonotype occurred a few times. This sequence joins TRBV30 and TRBJ2-7; D not resolved. The V end was cut by 0 bases, the J end by 5 bases, with 14 bases between. The CDR3 contains 14 residues. Germline V gene lookup returns CDR1 GTSNPN and CDR2 SVGIG (reference sequence). The CDR3 loop reads CAWSVRVVIDEQYF. The CDR3, as DNA: TGTGCCTGGAGTGTACGGGTTGTTATTGACGAGCAGTACTTC.

This clonotype was seen a handful of times. A read error may be the cause here, since a much bigger clone is one base away. The chain carries TRBV27 and TRBJ2-1; D remains ambiguous. Germline CDR1 reads MNHEY; CDR2 reads SMNVEV (reference sequence). The CDR3 is 12 amino acids. The V gene lost 6 bases and the J gene lost 9 bases, with 12 bases spanning the gap. DNA of the CDR3: TGTGCCAGCAGGCTCCGGGCCGGTGAGCAGTTCTTC. Protein product: CASRLRAGEQFF.

This sequence joins TRBV20-1 and TRBJ2-7, with D unclear. V shed 7 bases and J shed 0 bases, with 10 bases lying between them. Germline loops: CDR1 DFQATT, CDR2 SNEGSKA (reference sequence). The CDR3 totals 12 residues. The CDR3 here is CSGSEGSYEQYF. CDR3 coding DNA: TGCAGTGGTTCTGAAGGCTCCTACGAGCAGTACTTC.

In its sample, this clonotype was seen many times. V gene TRBV14 combines with J gene TRBJ2-3, with 7 nucleotides matching TRBD1. The CDR3 has 16 residues. With V trimmed by 3 bases and J by 2 bases, 8 bases remained unmatched. The germline CDR1 and CDR2 sequences are SGHDN and FVKESK. CDR3 amino acids: CASSQATGHVTDTQYF. The CDR3 DNA reads TGTGCCAGCAGCCAGGCGACAGGGCATGTCACAGATACGCAGTATTTT.

This clonotype was recorded many times. The chain uses TRBV7-3 and TRBJ2-5; 11 bases match TRBD1. The CDR3 length is 16 residues. Germline loops: CDR1 SGHTA, CDR2 FQGTGA. Trimming took 4 bases from V and 4 from J; bases not matched to a gene: 8. CDR3 in DNA: TGTGCCAGCAGCTCGACCGGGACAGGGGGTGTAGAGACCCAGTACTTC. Amino acid sequence: CASSSTGTGGVETQYF.

A note on this clonotype: This could be a read error, since a much larger clone is one nucleotide away. The genes are TRBV7-2 and TRBJ2-1; D is undetermined. The CDR3 is 17 residues long. CDR1 is SGHTA and CDR2 is FQGNSA in the germline V gene. Trimming pared 4 bases from V and 0 bases from J, leaving 16 bases between. The CDR3 region has the DNA TGTACCAGCAGCTGGACCCCGGCGGCCGTCTCCTACAATGAGCAGTTCTTC. The encoded protein is CTSSWTPAAVSYNEQFF.

This clonotype showed up many times. The CDR3 loop is CASSPPDRNTGELFF. The CDR3 DNA follows: TGTGCCAGCAGCCCCCCAGACAGGAACACCGGGGAGCTGTTTTTT. The chain carries TRBV7-9 and TRBJ2-2; TRBD1 might be the D (5 bases). From germline, CDR1 is SEHNR and CDR2 FQNEAQ (reference sequence). V was trimmed by 5 bases and J by 1 base, leaving 11 bases between them. The CDR3 spans 15 residues.

In this sample, this clonotype turned up many times. The V gene is TRBV7-9, the J gene TRBJ2-6; D gene uncertain. With 8 bases removed from V and 4 bases from J, the gap between germline ends came to 12 bases. CDR1 SEHNR and CDR2 FQNEAQ come from the germline V gene (reference sequence). The CDR3 is made up of 14 amino acids. Here the CDR3 DNA reads TGTGCCAGCCCTGAGGTGAACGGGGCCAACGTCCTGACTTTC. This codes for CASPEVNGANVLTF.

The chain couples TRBV9 to TRBJ2-7; 7 positions agree with TRBD1. V shed 3 bases and J 3 bases; nucleotides not matched to a gene: 6. The CDR3 loop spans 14 amino acids. CDR1 is SGDLS, CDR2 YYNGEE, per germline. CDR3 sequence reads: CASSAGTANYEQYF. As DNA, the CDR3 is TGTGCCAGCAGCGCCGGGACAGCTAACTACGAGCAGTACTTC.

This clonotype was detected many times. This rearrangement joins TRBV7-9 to TRBJ2-3; TRBD1 aligns across 8 bases. CDR3 length equals 16 residues. The germline V gene has CDR1 SEHNR and CDR2 FQNEAQ (reference sequence). Trimming at V came to 5 bases and at J to 0 bases, leaving 7 bases not matched to a gene. The CDR3 DNA follows: TGTGCCAGCAGCCCGCGACAGGGGTCTAGCACAGATACGCAGTATTTT. Translated: CASSPRQGSSTDTQYF.

This clonotype was seen at least ten times. Germline and junction disagree at one end, which may indicate a read error. The V call is TRBV6-5, the J call TRBJ2-3, with D tentatively TRBD1 or TRBD2 (6 bases each). This CDR3 contains 16 residues. CDR1 and CDR2 from the germline V gene are MNHEY and SVGAGI. CDR3: CASSYSPEGGTDAQYF. CDR3 bases: TGTGCCAGCAGTTACTCCCCGGAGGGGGGCACAGATGCGCAGTATTTT.

This clonotype has just a few counts. The chain couples TRBV4-1 to TRBJ2-7, with D possibly matching TRBD1 (6 bases). CDR1 is MGHRA, CDR2 YSYEKL, per germline. This CDR3 region has 15 residues. V was trimmed by 3 bases and J by 0 bases, leaving 12 bases between them. The CDR3 DNA follows: TGCGCCAGCAGCCAGAGCAGGGGCAGCTCCTACGAGCAGTACTTC. Amino acids: CASSQSRGSSYEQYF.

In regard to this clonotype: A read error is possible here, since a much larger clone lies one base away. The chain uses TRBV27 and TRBJ2-7; the D gene is possibly TRBD1 (6 bases). Per the germline V gene, CDR1 is MNHEY and CDR2 is SMNVEV (reference sequence). The CDR3 loop spans 13 amino acids. This chain's CDR3 is CVSSLSGDHEQYF. Here the CDR3 DNA reads TGTGTCAGCAGTTTATCAGGGGACCACGAGCAGTACTTC.

The chain links TRBV25-1 to TRBJ2-1; 7 bases are shared with TRBD1. The germline CDR1 and CDR2 sequences are MGHDK and SYGVNS. V lost 5 bases to trimming and J lost 7 bases; unmatched junction nucleotides: 11. CDR3 size: 15 residues. The chain's CDR3 is CASSPLRQGTNEQFF. The CDR3 DNA sequence: TGTGCCAGCAGTCCCCTGCGACAGGGTACGAATGAGCAGTTCTTC.

This clonotype was seen repeatedly, ten times or more. This chain connects TRBV5-4 to TRBJ1-1, with D unclear. V was shortened by 6 bases and J by 3 bases, with 18 bases between the two germline ends. Germline V CDR1 and CDR2: SGHNT, YYREEE (reference sequence). This CDR3 has 15 residues. CDR3 residues: CASNPFRGLDTEAFF. The CDR3 DNA reads as TGTGCCAGCAACCCCTTCCGGGGTTTGGACACTGAAGCTTTCTTT. Looking up the rest from reference TRBV5-4 and TRBJ1-1 gives the full variable domain: ETGVTQSPTHLIKTRGQQVTLRCSSQSGHNTVSWYQQALGQGPQFIFQYYREEENGRGNFPPRFSGLQFPNYSSELNVNALELDDSALYLCASNPFRGLDTEAFFGQGTRLTVV.

A note on this clonotype: A much larger clone lies a single base off, so this may be a read error. This chain uses TRBV27 with TRBJ2-3; D unresolved. Between the trimmed V and J ends, which lost 9 bases and 2 bases, there was a span of 12 bases. CDR1 and CDR2 (germline): MNHEY, SMNVEV (reference sequence). The CDR3 has 13 residues. CDR3 region: CASTVGVTDTQYF. For the CDR3, the DNA is TGTGCCAGTACAGTTGGTGTCACAGATACGCAGTATTTT.

This clonotype was seen ten or more times. The gene calls are TRBV7-3 and TRBJ2-3, with 10 bases identical to TRBD2. Trimming removed 5 bases from V and 5 bases from J; junction bases left unmatched: 7. This CDR3 region has 15 residues. Per germline, CDR1 SGHTA and CDR2 FQGTGA. CDR3 amino acids: CASSTGLAAKDTQYF. DNA for the CDR3: TGTGCCAGCAGCACCGGACTAGCGGCAAAAGATACGCAGTATTTT.